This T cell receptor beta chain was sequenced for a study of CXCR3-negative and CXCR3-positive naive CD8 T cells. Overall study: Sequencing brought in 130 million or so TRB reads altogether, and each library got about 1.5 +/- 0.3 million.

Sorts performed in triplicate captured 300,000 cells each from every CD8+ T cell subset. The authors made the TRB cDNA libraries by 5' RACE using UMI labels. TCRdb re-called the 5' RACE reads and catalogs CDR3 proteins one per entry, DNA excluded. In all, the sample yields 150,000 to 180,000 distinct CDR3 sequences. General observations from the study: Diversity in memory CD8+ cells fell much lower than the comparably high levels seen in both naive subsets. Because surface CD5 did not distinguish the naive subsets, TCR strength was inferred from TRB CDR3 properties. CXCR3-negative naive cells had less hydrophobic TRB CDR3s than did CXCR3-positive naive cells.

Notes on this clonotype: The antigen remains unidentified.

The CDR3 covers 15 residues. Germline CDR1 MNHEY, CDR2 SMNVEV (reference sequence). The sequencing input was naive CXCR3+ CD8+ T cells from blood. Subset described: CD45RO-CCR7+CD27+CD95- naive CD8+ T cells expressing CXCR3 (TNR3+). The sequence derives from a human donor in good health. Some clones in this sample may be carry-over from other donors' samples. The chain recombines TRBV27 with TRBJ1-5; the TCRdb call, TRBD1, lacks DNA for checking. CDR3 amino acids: CASSFSGTQNQPQHF.